The subject of this entry is one T cell receptor (beta chain). This clone's antigen is unknown. Nothing much larger sits one base from this clone, and base qualities are not available. Thymus tissue was collected as surgical resects that were removed during corrective cardiac surgery. The donors were immunologically healthy infants in Finland who had open corrective cardiac surgery for congenital heart defects. Thymocytes were released mechanically from tissue and stored at -70 °C as pellets of roughly 9-32 million cells. A QIAsymphony instrument was used to extract genomic DNA from frozen cell pellets. The sample comes from a study of human thymus T cells (dated by TCRdb to the early 2020s). In terms of the full investigation: The study described the TCR alpha and beta repertoires in under 10 infant thymus samples and four matching peripheral blood samples. The cohort included more than five male and two female infants, with donor ages spanning 7 to 244 days.

CDR1 and CDR2 are drawn from the germline V gene: SGHTA, FQGNSA. From the cysteine through the phenylalanine, the CDR3 covers 21 amino acids. Only CDR3 DNA is held: 63 bases, read in frame from base 1. V is trimmed back by 0 bases and J by 3 bases, and the junction contains 18 bases that no gene match accounts for. What the research found in general, with its limitations: On average, thymus samples yielded about 730,000 unique TCRB clonotypes, whereas blood samples yielded 70,000 to 100,000. Both the thymic and the peripheral blood repertoires appeared to show biased V and J gene segment usage. Highly overlapping thymic TCR repertoires among unrelated individuals were reported in the related research.

TCRB and TCRAD loci were amplified from a standardized quantity of quality-controlled genomic DNA using the immunoSEQ multiplex PCR assay. The V(D)J region was spanned by amplicons of a length sufficient to cover the CDR3 and to identify V and J genes. Amplicon sequencing was performed on an Illumina platform through the commercial immunoSEQ service. The paper's processing steps were these. Corrections for primer bias and sequencing errors followed previously described methods, while TCRAD and TCRB definitions were based on the IMGT database. immunoSEQ Analyzer 3.0 and VDJTools were used for repertoire analysis, which covered basic statistics, V/J segment usage, diversity estimates, rarefaction and pairwise overlap. Chao1, ChaoE, Efron-Thisted, Shannon and inverse Simpson indices were used to estimate diversity, which was also estimated on datasets down-sampled to the smallest sample. For repertoire overlap, CDR3 nucleotide sequence, V gene and J gene had to match strictly, and clustering was done by Jaccard-based multidimensional scaling. TCRdb took over this immuneACCESS table, retaining in-frame rearrangements with V and J assigned. Such tables are incomplete; in checked studies, under half of the missing clones stem from an unresolved V gene, and the remainder is unexplained. That table supplies the V and J calls and clone size; D and trimming were determined from the DNA. For this sample the table gives under 95,000 clones, of which 90% to 95% were detected only once. The ten largest clonotypes hold 0.03% to 0.035% of the sample.

The rearranged segments are TRBV7-2 and TRBJ2-2; 8 central bases correspond to TRBD2. The source is a girl under two years old with a congenital heart defect but otherwise immunologically healthy. The source material was thymus tissue. The DNA sequence reads TGTGCCAGCAGCTTAGCGACGGACTACTGGGGGCTGCGGGAGGACACCGGGGAGCTGTTTTTT. The translation is CASSLATDYWGLREDTGELFF.